This TCR beta chain originates from a study of Ad26.COV2.S vaccination and SARS-CoV-2 variants. Study overall: Dosing was one shot or two shots 56 days apart. Regarding the study as a whole: Total T cell responses, in the TCR breadth and depth analyses, may have been underestimated. It was found that vaccine and placebo recipients had similar non-spike TCR breadth. Spike-specific TCR breadth was greater after Ad26.COV2.S than placebo.

As concerns this clone: Its antigen is unknown.

The V end lost 6 bases, the J end lost 1 base, and 12 bases lay between the germline ends. The V gene's germline CDR1 is LNHDA and CDR2 SQIVND (reference sequence). This CDR3 has 14 amino acids. Treatment noted: around 19 received Ad26.COV2.S at low or high dose, single or two shots; about 5 received placebo; per-sample allocation not given. Sampling was performed 63 days after the first vaccine or placebo injection. The method was immunoSEQ multiplex PCR; TCRdb's version includes in-frame clones alone and lacks a portion of them. The repertoire holds fewer than 800,000 clones, with 80% to 90% as singletons.

This TCR was sampled from a person between 18 and 59 years old who received the Ad26.COV2.S COVID-19 vaccine or a placebo. The chain couples TRBV19 to TRBJ1-1, with no clear D. Material: peripheral blood, obtained in a trial of Ad26.COV2.S vaccine versus placebo. CDR3 in amino acids: CASSRDGRNTEAFF. CDR3 DNA sequence: TGTGCCAGTAGCCGTGATGGAAGGAACACTGAAGCTTTCTTT. Using reference TRBV19 and TRBJ1-1 for the parts outside the CDR3, the full variable domain is DGGITQSPKYLFRKEGQNVTLSCEQNLNHDAMYWYRQDPGQGLRLIYYSQIVNDFQKGDIAEGYSVSREKKESFPLTVTSAQKNPTAFYLCASSRDGRNTEAFFGQGTRLTVV.